This T cell receptor beta chain originates from a study of cytomegalovirus exposure and HLA in healthy donors. Notes on the study in general: Cytomegalovirus-associated TCR beta chains were listed, numbering 164. First-cohort TCR clusters tended to co-occur in the approximately 110 validation repertoires, a later analysis found. In vitro checks showed that three CMV-associated chains really do target CMV antigens.

Comment on this clone: No antigen is known for it.

Repertoires were generated with immunoSEQ multiplex PCR, while TCRdb's copy carries only in-frame clones and drops some. The sample lists 150,000 to 180,000 clones, roughly 86% occurring once. This CDR3 contains 15 residues. With 5 bases clipped from V and 3 bases from J, the junction kept 7 bases outside the gene matches. The germline V gene has CDR1 MDHEN and CDR2 SYDVKM. The source of this sequence is a human donor in good health. The J gene is TRBJ1-5, the V gene TRBV28; 7 nucleotides agree with TRBD1. The sequenced sample consisted of PBMCs. The CDR3 coding sequence is TGTGCCAGCAGTCACAGGGGAAGGGTCAATCAGCCCCAGCATTTT. Its protein is CASSHRGRVNQPQHF. The variable domain in full, with the rest retrieved from reference TRBV28 and TRBJ1-5, is DVKVTQSSRYLVKRTGEKVFLECVQDMDHENMFWYRQDPGLGLRLIYFSYDVKMKEKGDIPEGYSVSREKKERFSLILESASTNQTSMYLCASSHRGRVNQPQHFGDGTRLSIL.